Each of the 24 T cell receptor beta chains below was sequenced from the same sample in a study of identical twins. TCRdb fed the 5' RACE reads into MiXCR, producing one record per CDR3 protein. Here the sample spans approximately 630,000 distinct CDR3 sequences, around 7.5% being singletons. The sample also formed part of further work on yellow fever vaccine responses in identical twins.

Sequencing used PBMCs. The receptors originated from a woman between 18 and 29 years old in good health.

The sample holds many counts of this clonotype. One end of the junction fails to match germline, which may point to a read error. This chain joins TRBV29-1 and TRBJ2-3; possibly TRBD2 for D (6 bases). The CDR3 is made up of 15 amino acids. Germline CDR1 and CDR2: SQVTM and ANQGSEA. CDR3 amino acids: CSVERLDTSTDTQYF. CDR3 coding DNA: TGTAGCGTTGAGAGACTAGACACTAGCACAGATACGCAGTATTTT.

This clonotype was counted at least ten times. The chain carries TRBV5-1 and TRBJ2-4; possibly TRBD2 for D (6 bases). The CDR3 spans 15 residues. Trimming took off 5 bases at V and 4 bases at J, with 16 bases between the two ends. From germline, CDR1 is SGHRS and CDR2 YFSETQ. The DNA of the CDR3 is TGCGCCAGCAGACGGGACTCCCGAGGGAAAAACATTCAGTACTTC. It is translated as CASRRDSRGKNIQYF.

The table lists this clonotype with a few counts. The V and J genes are TRBV7-6 and TRBJ2-5; 8 nucleotides agree with TRBD1. There are 15 residues in the CDR3. The germline gives CDR1 SGHVS, CDR2 FNYEAQ. Trimming cost V 5 bases and J 4 bases; bases outside gene matches: 9. The CDR3 coding sequence is TGTGCCAGCAGCCCGGACAGGGATATTTCAGAGACCCAGTACTTC. Translation gives CASSPDRDISETQYF.

This clonotype was detected ten times or more. The gene calls are TRBV18 and TRBJ2-1; 9 bases are a match to TRBD2. Germline CDR1 is KGHSH and CDR2 is LQKENI. CDR3 length: 16 amino acids. After removal of 3 bases from V and 4 bases from J, the junction contained 7 bases not matched to a gene. CDR3 residues: CASSPSGSGLYNEQFF. Here the CDR3 DNA reads TGTGCCAGCTCACCTAGCGGGAGTGGCCTATACAATGAGCAGTTCTTC.

The chain joins TRBV27 to TRBJ1-2; no reliable D call. Germline CDR1 is MNHEY and CDR2 is SMNVEV (reference sequence). The V end was cut by 2 bases, the J end by 2 bases, with 9 bases between. The CDR3 is made up of 14 amino acids. The CDR3, as DNA: TGTGCCAGCAGTTTAGGGAGGATGAACTATGGCTACACCTTC. Residues: CASSLGRMNYGYTF.

This clonotype was observed at least ten times. This chain joins TRBV5-6 and TRBJ2-1, with a possible D match to TRBD2 (6 bases). Trimming took off 0 bases at V and 8 bases at J, with 12 bases between the two ends. The CDR3 contains 14 residues. Germline CDR1 and CDR2: SGHDT and YYEEEE. The CDR3 is CASSLGLEGDEQFF. In DNA, the CDR3 is TGTGCCAGCAGCTTGGGACTAGAAGGTGATGAGCAGTTCTTC.

The gene calls are TRBV27 and TRBJ2-7; the match to TRBD2 covers 7 bases. Per germline, CDR1 MNHEY and CDR2 SMNVEV (reference sequence). The length of the CDR3 is 14 residues. After removal of 7 bases from V and 1 base from J, the junction contained 7 bases not matched to a gene. CDR3 amino acids: CASTRTSLSYEQYF. CDR3 DNA sequence: TGTGCCAGCACCCGGACTAGTCTATCCTACGAGCAGTACTTC.

This clonotype appeared a few times. The chain uses TRBV6-1 and TRBJ2-2, with a weak D call TRBD2 (7 bases). V lost 6 bases and J 7 bases, leaving 18 bases between the germline ends. The germline gives CDR1 MNHNS, CDR2 SASEGT. The CDR3 is made up of 15 amino acids. CDR3 region: CASRPSRGAYGELFF. The CDR3 DNA sequence: TGTGCCAGCAGACCGAGCCGGGGGGCATACGGGGAGCTGTTTTTT.

Only a few counts were recorded for this clonotype. The chain carries TRBV6-1 and TRBJ2-1; D remains unclear. CDR1 MNHNS and CDR2 SASEGT come from the germline V gene. V lost 3 bases, J lost 8 bases, and 17 bases lay in between. CDR3 length: 15 residues. CDR3 region: CASSDWVTELDEQFF. The CDR3 bases are TGTGCCAGCAGTGATTGGGTCACCGAACTTGATGAGCAGTTCTTC.

This clonotype appeared many times. The chain is built from TRBV15 and TRBJ2-2; D is undetermined. Germline V gene lookup returns CDR1 LNHNV and CDR2 YYDKDF (reference sequence). Trimming shortened V by 2 bases and J by 5 bases, and 6 bases separated the two germline ends. The CDR3 runs 13 residues. The DNA for the CDR3 is TGTGCCACCAGCAGAATCGGGACCGGGGAGCTGTTTTTT. This encodes CATSRIGTGELFF.

This clonotype was counted at least ten times. The CDR3 sequence: CASSLDPGRPETQYF. The CDR3 bases are TGCGCCAGCAGCTTGGATCCGGGGAGACCAGAGACCCAGTACTTC. The chain recombines TRBV5-1 with TRBJ2-5; TRBD2 is a possible D gene (5 bases). Trimming stripped 0 bases from V and 4 bases from J, with 13 bases between. Germline-derived CDR1 and CDR2 are SGHRS and YFSETQ. This CDR3 is 15 amino acids long.

This rearrangement joins TRBV27 to TRBJ2-1, with 7 bases lining up with TRBD2. CDR1 and CDR2 (germline): MNHEY, SMNVEV (reference sequence). The CDR3 totals 15 residues. V gave up 7 bases and J gave up 2 bases; unmatched junction bases: 8. For the CDR3, the DNA is TGTGCCAGCATGCGGCCGGGGACTACCTACAATGAGCAGTTCTTC. It codes for CASMRPGTTYNEQFF.

In its sample, this clonotype was seen a few times. The chain uses TRBV6-5 and TRBJ2-5; no clear D. Trimming left V 1 base short and J 3 bases short, with 15 bases between. The germline CDR1 and CDR2 sequences are MNHEY and SVGAGI. The length of the CDR3 is 16 residues. CDR3 bases: TGTGCCAGCAGTTACTTCAACGGGCCCAGTAAAGAGACCCAGTACTTC. This translates into CASSYFNGPSKETQYF.

There are many counts of this clonotype. The gene calls are TRBV5-1 and TRBJ2-1; tentative D call: TRBD2 (5 bases). CDR1 and CDR2 (germline): SGHRS, YFSETQ. This CDR3 region has 16 residues. Between the trimmed V and J ends, which lost 4 bases and 3 bases, there was a span of 17 bases. In DNA form, the CDR3 reads TGCGCCAGCAGCCCGCGGGCCAATGCGGTCTACAATGAGCAGTTCTTC. This gives the protein CASSPRANAVYNEQFF.

The J gene is TRBJ2-2, the V gene TRBV5-1; D is perhaps TRBD1 (6 bases). This CDR3 has 16 residues. V lost 1 base, J lost 5 bases, and 15 bases lay in between. Germline values: CDR1 SGHRS, CDR2 YFSETQ. The CDR3 loop is CASSLIQGKATGELFF. CDR3 sequence (DNA): TGCGCCAGCAGCTTGATCCAGGGGAAGGCGACCGGGGAGCTGTTTTTT.

This clonotype has a handful of counts. V gene TRBV6-5 combines with J gene TRBJ1-1; a possible D gene is TRBD1 (6 bases). V was shortened by 2 bases and J by 0 bases, with 13 bases between the two germline ends. Germline V gene sequence: CDR1 MNHEY, CDR2 SVGAGI. This CDR3 contains 16 residues. CDR3 nucleotide sequence: TGTGCCAGCAGTTACGGACAGTGGCACATGAACACTGAAGCTTTCTTT. Translation gives CASSYGQWHMNTEAFF.

This clonotype was seen many times. The rearrangement uses TRBV6-1 and TRBJ1-5, with 8 bases that match TRBD1. The J segment lost 4 bases and the V segment lost 10 bases, leaving 6 bases of the junction unmatched. In germline, CDR1 is MNHNS, CDR2 SASEGT. The CDR3 is 13 residues long. DNA of the CDR3: TGTGCCACCACGACAGGGGTGAATCAGCCCCAGCATTTT. Translating gives CATTTGVNQPQHF.

This chain uses TRBV12-3 or TRBV12-4 with TRBJ2-1; D is unclear. Trimming pared 2 bases from V and 0 bases from J, leaving 11 bases between. The CDR3 loop spans 16 amino acids. For the CDR3, the DNA is TGTGCCAGCAGTTTACTGCCCCAGAGCTCCTACAATGAGCAGTTCTTC. Translated: CASSLLPQSSYNEQFF.

This clonotype was picked up a small number of times. V and J are TRBV6-2 or TRBV6-3 and TRBJ1-5, with D unresolved. V lost 2 bases to trimming and J lost 4 bases, with 9 bases between them. Germline V gives CDR1 MNHEY, CDR2 SVGEGT. This CDR3 spans 14 amino acids. The CDR3 reads CASSYRAGNQPQHF. In DNA, the CDR3 is TGTGCCAGCAGTTACAGGGCGGGGAATCAGCCCCAGCATTTT.

In this sample, this clonotype turned up a few times. The chain employs TRBV28 and TRBJ1-1; D ambiguous. This CDR3 spans 16 amino acids. Trimming pared 1 base from V and 1 base from J, leaving 13 bases between. Germline CDR1 and CDR2: MDHEN and SYDVKM. CDR3 amino acids: CASSLFGQLGNTEAFF. The CDR3 bases are TGTGCCAGCAGTTTATTTGGGCAGCTCGGGAACACTGAAGCTTTCTTT.

The chain employs TRBV20-1 and TRBJ1-1; TRBD1 matches at 7 bases. Per germline, CDR1 DFQATT and CDR2 SNEGSKA (reference sequence). Trimming at V came to 3 bases and at J to 8 bases, leaving 3 bases not matched to a gene. The CDR3 totals 11 residues. The CDR3 DNA reads as TGCAGTGCTAGCGCAGGGGGGGAAGCTTTCTTT. It codes for CSASAGGEAFF.

This clonotype was seen more than once but under ten times. The rearrangement uses TRBV24-1 and TRBJ2-1; D is ambiguous. Germline CDR1 and CDR2: KGHDR and SFDVKD. The CDR3 is 15 amino acids. Deletions cut 5 bases from V and 9 bases from J, with 19 bases between. The CDR3 reads CATSAAMGKGGEQFF. The CDR3 bases are TGTGCCACCAGTGCTGCGATGGGTAAAGGTGGTGAGCAGTTCTTC.

This clonotype was recorded at least ten times. V is TRBV28 and J is TRBJ2-1; 9 bases are shared with TRBD2. This CDR3 has 15 amino acids. Germline CDR1 and CDR2: MDHEN and SYDVKM. The V gene end was trimmed by 3 bases and the J gene end by 10 bases; junction bases not matched to a gene: 10. The CDR3 protein is CASSFQGLAVGEQFF. The CDR3 DNA reads as TGTGCCAGCAGTTTCCAGGGACTAGCAGTAGGGGAGCAGTTCTTC.

This sequence joins TRBV3-1 and TRBJ1-6, with a tentative D call TRBD1 (6 bases). The germline V and J ends were trimmed by 0 bases and 7 bases, with 10 bases remaining between them. This CDR3 is 15 amino acids long. Germline V gives CDR1 LGHDT, CDR2 YNNKEL (reference sequence). The CDR3 reads CASSQDRGTNSPLHF. In DNA form, the CDR3 reads TGTGCCAGCAGCCAAGATAGGGGGACGAATTCACCCCTCCACTTT. Supplemented by reference TRBV3-1 and TRBJ1-6, the full variable domain reads DTAVSQTPKYLVTQMGNDKSIKCEQNLGHDTMYWYKQDSKKFLKIMFSYNNKELIINETVPNRFSPKSPDKAHLNLHINSLELGDSAVYFCASSQDRGTNSPLHFGNGTRLTVT.